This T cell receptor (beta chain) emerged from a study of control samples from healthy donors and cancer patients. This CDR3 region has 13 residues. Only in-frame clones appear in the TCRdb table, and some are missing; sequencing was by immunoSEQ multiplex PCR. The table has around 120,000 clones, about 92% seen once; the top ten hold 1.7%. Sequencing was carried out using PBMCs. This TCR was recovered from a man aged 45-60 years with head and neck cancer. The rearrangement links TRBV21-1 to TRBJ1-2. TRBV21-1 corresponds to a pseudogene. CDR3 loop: CASSVRGMDGYTF. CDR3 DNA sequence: TGTGCCAGCAGCGTGCGGGGAATGGATGGCTACACCTTC.